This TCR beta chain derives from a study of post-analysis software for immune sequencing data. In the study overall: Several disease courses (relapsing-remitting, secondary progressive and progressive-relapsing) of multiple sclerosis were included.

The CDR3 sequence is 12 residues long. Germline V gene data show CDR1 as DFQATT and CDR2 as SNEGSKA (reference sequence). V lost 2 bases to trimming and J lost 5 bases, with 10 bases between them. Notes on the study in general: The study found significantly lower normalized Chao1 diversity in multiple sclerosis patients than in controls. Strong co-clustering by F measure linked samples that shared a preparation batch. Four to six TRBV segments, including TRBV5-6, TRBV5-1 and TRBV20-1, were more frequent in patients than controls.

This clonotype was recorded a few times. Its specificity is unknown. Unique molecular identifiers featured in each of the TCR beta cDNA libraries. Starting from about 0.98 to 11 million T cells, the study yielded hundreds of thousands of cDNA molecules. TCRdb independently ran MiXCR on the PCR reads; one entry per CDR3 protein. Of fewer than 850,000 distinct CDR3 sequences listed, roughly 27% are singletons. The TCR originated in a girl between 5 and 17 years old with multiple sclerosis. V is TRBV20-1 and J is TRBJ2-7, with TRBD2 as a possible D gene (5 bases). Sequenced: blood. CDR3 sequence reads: CSARFVGDEQYF. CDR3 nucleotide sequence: TGCAGTGCTAGATTCGTCGGGGACGAGCAGTACTTC.